Detailed here is one TCR beta chain. These data originate in a study of blood T cell repertoires in COVID-19. Study background: Sites in the United States, Italy and Spain provided acute and convalescent COVID-19 samples. T cells, B-cell-depleted T cells, or PBMCs provided the cDNA or gDNA that served as material.

As processed by the authors: It was from reference gene primer amplification that nucleated cell counts were estimated. Profiling relied on immunoSEQ multiplex PCR, and the TCRdb table lists in-frame clones only, not all of them. V and J calls and clone size are as listed in that table; D and trimming were resolved from the DNA. The sample holds around 92,000 clones, 65% to 85% seen once. The sample was peripheral blood. The receptor was isolated from a woman of 80 years or more with acute or convalescent COVID-19.

The CDR3 coding sequence is TGCGCCAGCAGGGCTCTGGGGGGTGGGTACGAGCAGTACTTC. Amino acids: CASRALGGGYEQYF. V gene TRBV5-1 combines with J gene TRBJ2-7; TRBD2 is a possible D gene (6 bases). CDR3 length: 14 residues. CDR1 is SGHRS, CDR2 YFSETQ, per germline. V lost 5 bases, J lost 4 bases, and 16 bases lay in between.